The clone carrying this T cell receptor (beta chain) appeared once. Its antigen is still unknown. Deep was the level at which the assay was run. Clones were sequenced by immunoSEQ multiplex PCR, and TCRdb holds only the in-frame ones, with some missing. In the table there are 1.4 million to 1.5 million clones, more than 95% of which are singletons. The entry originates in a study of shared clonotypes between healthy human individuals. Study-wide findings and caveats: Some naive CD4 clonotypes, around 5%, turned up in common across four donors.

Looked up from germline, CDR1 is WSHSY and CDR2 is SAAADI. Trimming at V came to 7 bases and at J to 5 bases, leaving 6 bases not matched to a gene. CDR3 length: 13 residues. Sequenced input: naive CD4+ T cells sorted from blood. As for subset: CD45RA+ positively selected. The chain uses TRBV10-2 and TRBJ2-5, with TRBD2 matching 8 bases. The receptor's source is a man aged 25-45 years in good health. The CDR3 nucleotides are TGCGCCAGCAAGAAACCTAGCGGGGAGACCCAGTACTTC. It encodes CASKKPSGETQYF.